The entry that follows covers one T cell receptor (beta chain) sequence. This specimen comes from a study of blood T cell repertoires in COVID-19. Study overall: Acute-phase and convalescent COVID-19 samples originated in the United States, Italy and Spain. T cells, B-cell-depleted T cells, or PBMCs provided the cDNA or gDNA that served as material.

This CDR3 is 13 amino acids long. The germline V gene encodes CDR1 SNHLY and CDR2 FYNNEI. V was cut by 7 bases and J by 8 bases, with 17 bases left in between. One Seattle source followed patients from active infection through their disease course. Authors' analysis steps: Reference gene primers were amplified, and this amplification served to estimate nucleated cell counts. Only in-frame clones appear in the TCRdb table, and some are missing; sequencing was by immunoSEQ multiplex PCR. Clone size and the V and J calls come from that table; the DNA yielded D and trimming. The sample holds 220,000 or so clones, 86% seen once.

The source is a woman aged 45-59 years with COVID-19, enrolled during active disease. This rearrangement joins TRBV2 to TRBJ1-2, with D hard to call. The sample consisted of peripheral blood. CDR3 sequence reads: CASMGGRGWGYTF. The CDR3 DNA follows: TGTGCCAGCATGGGCGGGAGAGGATGGGGCTACACCTTC.